Below, 4 T cell receptor beta chains from the same sample are listed, as sequenced in a study of T cell changes during pregnancy in multiple sclerosis. Data came from immunoSEQ multiplex PCR; TCRdb stores just in-frame clones and leaves some out. The table lists about 79,000 clones, just under 95% of them singletons. The material sequenced was peripheral blood, taken in the second trimester of pregnancy. The receptors come from a female donor in good health, enrolled as a control in a pregnancy study.

This clone was found once. The V call is TRBV25-1, the J call TRBJ2-7, with D perhaps TRBD1 (6 bases). V gave up 6 bases and J gave up 6 bases, with 15 bases separating them. There are 13 residues in the CDR3. CDR1 MGHDK and CDR2 SYGVNS come from the germline V gene. This CDR3 reads CASSRDTSLEQYF. Written as DNA, the CDR3 is TGTGCCAGCAGCCGGGACACATCTCTCGAGCAGTACTTC.

This chain uses TRBV6-5 with TRBJ2-4, with D tentatively TRBD1 (6 bases). Germline V CDR1 and CDR2: MNHEY, SVGAGI. The CDR3 is 12 amino acids. Deletions cut 4 bases from V and 8 bases from J, with 9 bases between. The chain's CDR3 is CASSSGDDIQYF. The CDR3 bases are TGTGCCAGCAGTTCAGGGGATGACATTCAGTACTTC.

The chain couples TRBV27 to TRBJ1-3; 10 nucleotides line up with TRBD1. Germline trimming cut 2 bases from V and 2 bases from J; bases unmatched to any gene: 3. The CDR3 runs to 16 residues. Germline-derived CDR1 and CDR2 are MNHEY and SMNVEV (reference sequence). This CDR3 is CASSLGTGEPGNTIYF. In nucleotides, the CDR3 is TGTGCCAGCAGTTTAGGGACAGGGGAACCTGGAAACACCATATATTTT.

The rearrangement links TRBV4-3 to TRBJ1-1; no definite D call. The CDR3 covers 15 residues. The V gene lost 0 bases and the J gene lost 1 base, with 9 bases spanning the gap. From germline, CDR1 is LGHNA and CDR2 YSLEER. The CDR3 sequence is CASSQEDPGNTEAFF. CDR3 nucleotide sequence: TGCGCCAGCAGCCAAGAGGATCCGGGGAACACTGAAGCTTTCTTT.